What follows are 5 T cell receptor beta chains derived from one specimen sequenced in a study of T cell responses to AZD1222 COVID-19 vaccine. This table comes from immunoSEQ multiplex PCR, and its TCRdb copy is limited to in-frame clones, with some not included. The sample lists some 160,000 clones, 85% to 95% seen once, with 0.7% to 0.9% in the top ten. The sample was peripheral blood, taken on day 0 of AZD1222 vaccination. These receptors were obtained from an adult in good health.

With regard to this clone: Other DNA sequences in this specimen translate into the identical CDR3. The chain uses TRBV30 and TRBJ1-5; D unresolved. The CDR3 spans 13 residues. Trimming took 3 bases from V and 3 from J, leaving 9 bases between them. CDR1 and CDR2 from the germline V gene are GTSNPN and SVGIG (reference sequence). This CDR3 reads CAWSRQDNQPQHF. Written as DNA, the CDR3 is TGTGCCTGGAGCCGTCAGGACAATCAGCCCCAGCATTTT.

The rearrangement uses TRBV24-1 and TRBJ2-1; unclear D gene. Germline-derived CDR1 and CDR2 are KGHDR and SFDVKD. There are 15 residues in the CDR3. V was clipped by 1 base and J by 2 bases, with 8 bases between them. The CDR3 nucleotides read TGTGCCACCAGTGATTTTTCTGCCGCCTACAATGAGCAGTTCTTC. Its protein is CATSDFSAAYNEQFF.

The gene calls are TRBV9 and TRBJ1-6; D uncertain. Trimming pared 4 bases from V and 5 bases from J, leaving 10 bases between. CDR1 is SGDLS, CDR2 YYNGEE, per germline. This CDR3 has 14 amino acids. The CDR3 sequence: CASSLGLNNSPLHF. The CDR3 region has the DNA TGTGCCAGCAGCCTCGGACTGAATAATTCACCCCTCCACTTT.

This clone was recorded once. The gene calls are TRBV5-4 and TRBJ2-1, with D unclear. Germline CDR1 SGHNT, CDR2 YYREEE (reference sequence). V was pared by 4 bases and J by 0 bases, with 11 bases between. This CDR3 has 15 residues. CDR3 in DNA: TGTGCCAGCAGCCTCGATTATGACTCCTACAATGAGCAGTTCTTC. Its protein is CASSLDYDSYNEQFF.

V gene TRBV9 combines with J gene TRBJ1-4, with D possibly being TRBD1 (5 bases). CDR1 is SGDLS and CDR2 is YYNGEE in the germline V gene. This CDR3 is built from 14 residues. V was clipped by 5 bases and J by 4 bases, with 12 bases between them. In nucleotides, the CDR3 is TGTGCCAGCAGTCGGGACTCCGGTAATGAAAAACTGTTTTTT. It encodes CASSRDSGNEKLFF. Full variable domain (rest looked up from reference TRBV9 and TRBJ1-4): DSGVTQTPKHLITATGQRVTLRCSPRSGDLSVYWYQQSLDQGLQFLIQYYNGEERAKGNILERFSAQQFPDLHSELNLSSLELGDSALYFCASSRDSGNEKLFFGSGTQLSVL.